These T cell receptor beta chains were read from a single sample in a study of shared clonotypes between healthy human individuals. Some clones are missing from TCRdb's copy, which holds only in-frame ones; the method was immunoSEQ multiplex PCR. The data show roughly 480,000 clones, about 80% seen once. Sequencing input: PBMCs. The receptors stem from a woman aged 40 to 49 in good health. Some clones in this sample may be carry-over from other donors' samples. The CDR3 runs from the conserved cysteine through the conserved F or W. The D gene is left open where the match is weak. Size is omitted from some rows. Given values are once, few, many or a class for expanded clones.

V gene	D gene	clone size	J gene	CDR3 protein	CDR3 DNA
TRBV4-3	-	many	TRBJ2-3	CASSQDLGDTQYF	TGCGCCAGCAGCCAAGATTTGGGAGATACGCAGTATTTT
TRBV10-3	-	-	TRBJ1-6	CAIRDTYNSPLHF	TGTGCCATCAGGGACACTTATAATTCACCCCTCCACTTT
TRBV7-2	-	-	TRBJ2-7	CASSPIPAGVGEQYF	TGTGCCAGCAGCCCTATTCCGGCAGGGGTCGGCGAGCAGTACTTC
TRBV15	-	-	TRBJ2-3	CATSRDEFPDTDTQYF	TGTGCCACCAGCAGAGACGAATTCCCGGACACAGATACGCAGTATTTT
TRBV28	-	-	TRBJ1-3	CASIPAGGNTIYF	TGTGCCAGCATTCCGGCCGGTGGAAACACCATATATTTT
TRBV29-1	TRBD1	-	TRBJ2-3	CSVSSPGTGGTDTQYF	TGCAGCGTTAGTTCACCCGGGACAGGGGGCACAGATACGCAGTATTTT
TRBV11-3	-	-	TRBJ2-1	CASSPRGGSNEQFF	TGTGCCAGCAGCCCCAGGGGGGGGAGCAATGAGCAGTTCTTC
TRBV2	TRBD2	-	TRBJ2-1	CASSEGLAGYNEQFF	TGTGCCAGCAGTGAAGGACTAGCGGGGTACAATGAGCAGTTCTTC
TRBV7-9	TRBD1	-	TRBJ2-7	CASSRGQGDVEQYF	TGTGCCAGCAGCCGGGGACAGGGGGACGTCGAGCAGTACTTC
TRBV28	TRBD1	-	TRBJ2-5	CASSPTGKRETQYF	TGTGCCAGCAGCCCGACAGGGAAGCGGGAGACCCAGTACTTC
TRBV2	-	few	TRBJ2-5	CASSEGRMNQETQYF	TGTGCCAGCAGTGAGGGACGGATGAATCAAGAGACCCAGTACTTC
TRBV28	TRBD1	-	TRBJ1-2	CASSAGTGLYGYTF	TGTGCCAGCAGTGCCGGGACAGGACTCTATGGCTACACCTTC
TRBV5-1	-	-	TRBJ1-4	CASSVWGSDEKLFF	TGCGCCAGCAGTGTCTGGGGGTCGGATGAAAAACTGTTTTTT
TRBV10-3	TRBD2	-	TRBJ2-1	CAITPSGGFNEQFF	TGTGCCATCACCCCTAGCGGGGGTTTCAATGAGCAGTTCTTC
TRBV28	TRBD2	-	TRBJ2-7	CASSPSLAGVYEQYF	TGTGCCAGCAGCCCGAGCCTAGCGGGAGTGTACGAGCAGTACTTC
TRBV28	-	few	TRBJ1-2	CASSLGLGRGYTF	TGTGCCAGCAGTCTGGGCCTCGGTCGTGGCTACACCTTC
TRBV7-3	-	-	TRBJ2-2	CASSLTPATGELFF	TGTGCCAGCAGCTTAACCCCAGCCACCGGGGAGCTGTTTTTT
TRBV25-1	-	-	TRBJ1-4	CASMGGEKLFF	TGTGCCAGCATGGGTGGTGAAAAACTGTTTTTT
TRBV7-7	TRBD1	-	TRBJ2-5	CASSRTGVRQETQYF	TGTGCCAGCAGCCGGACAGGAGTCCGCCAAGAGACCCAGTACTTC
TRBV7-2	-	-	TRBJ2-1	CASSSGIRDNEQFF	TGTGCCAGCAGTTCTGGGATTAGGGACAATGAGCAGTTCTTC
TRBV6-1	-	-	TRBJ1-1	CASTLLGVEAFF	TGTGCCAGCACTCTACTCGGGGTTGAAGCTTTCTTT
TRBV4-1	TRBD1	-	TRBJ1-2	CASSRSGQGGGGYTF	TGCGCCAGCAGCCGGTCGGGACAGGGTGGGGGTGGCTACACCTTC
TRBV27	TRBD2	-	TRBJ2-5	CASSRLAGGETQYF	TGTGCCAGCAGTCGACTAGCGGGAGGAGAGACCCAGTACTTC
TRBV4-1	-	-	TRBJ2-7	CASSLRIVGNYEQYF	TGCGCCAGCAGCCTTCGGATCGTCGGGAACTACGAGCAGTACTTC
TRBV5-5	-	-	TRBJ2-2	CASSSWISNTGELFF	TGTGCCAGCAGCTCCTGGATCTCGAACACCGGGGAGCTGTTTTTT
TRBV9	TRBD2	-	TRBJ2-5	CASSVAPPSGRLETQYF	TGTGCCAGCAGCGTAGCCCCTCCTAGCGGGAGGCTCGAGACCCAGTACTTC
TRBV27	TRBD1	-	TRBJ2-1	CASTLGTGLEQFF	TGTGCCAGCACCCTTGGGACAGGGCTCGAGCAGTTCTTC
TRBV29-1	TRBD1	-	TRBJ2-5	CSVQKWGQGGETQYF	TGCAGCGTTCAAAAATGGGGACAGGGTGGCGAGACCCAGTACTTC
TRBV5-1	-	-	TRBJ1-1	CASNLAAGQLNTEAFF	TGCGCCAGCAACTTGGCAGCCGGACAGCTGAACACTGAAGCTTTCTTT